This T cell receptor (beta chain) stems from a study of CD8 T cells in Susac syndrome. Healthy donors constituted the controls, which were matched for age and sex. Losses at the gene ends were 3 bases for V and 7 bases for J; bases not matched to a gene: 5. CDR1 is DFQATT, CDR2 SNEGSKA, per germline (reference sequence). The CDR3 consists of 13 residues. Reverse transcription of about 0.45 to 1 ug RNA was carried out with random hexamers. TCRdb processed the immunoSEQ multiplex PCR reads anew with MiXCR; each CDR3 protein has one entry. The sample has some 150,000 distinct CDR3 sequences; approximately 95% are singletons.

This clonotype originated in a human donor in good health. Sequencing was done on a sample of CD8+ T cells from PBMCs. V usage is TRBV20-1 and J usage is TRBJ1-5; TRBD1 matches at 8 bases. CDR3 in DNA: TGCAGTGCTAGTGCTGGGGACAGGCAGCCCCAGCATTTT. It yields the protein CSASAGDRQPQHF.